This TCR beta chain was retrieved from a study of metastatic and nonmetastatic thyroid tumors. Trimming stripped 2 bases from V and 0 bases from J, with 12 bases between. Germline lookup yields CDR1 SGDLS and CDR2 YYNGEE. The CDR3 is made up of 16 amino acids. Patients underwent thyroid surgery, and none had received any treatment before it. This clone was detected ten times or more. TCRdb reassembled clones from the PCR reads with MiXCR. The table has about 69,000 clones, 11% to 15% seen once. The TCR originated in a male donor with papillary thyroid cancer or a benign thyroid nodule (not recorded which). Some clones in this sample may be carry-over from other donors' samples. Sequenced: blood. The chain couples TRBV9 to TRBJ2-1, with a weak D call TRBD2 (5 bases). The CDR3 coding sequence is TGTGCCAGCAGCGTTGAGGGTTCCAGCTCCTACAATGAGCAGTTCTTC. This translates into CASSVEGSSSYNEQFF.